This TCR beta chain was found in a study of cytomegalovirus exposure and HLA in healthy donors. Germline V gene data show CDR1 as MDHEN and CDR2 as SYDVKM. The V and J ends lost 3 bases and 7 bases respectively, with 12 bases between them. The CDR3 spans 14 residues. Researchers ran the PCR with 60 Vbeta and 13 Jbeta primers. TCRdb keeps only in-frame clones here, not all; method: immunoSEQ multiplex PCR. The sample has approximately 170,000 clones, about four fifths seen once. The study, taken as a whole, reports: Researchers reported in a later analysis that a missense DCLRE1C variant was tied to TCR beta V- and J-gene trimming. Among CMV-associated TCR beta chains, most appeared HLA-restricted in a later analysis.

The table lists this clone with a count of one. Its antigen is unknown. The chain uses TRBV28 and TRBJ1-4; D might be TRBD1 (5 bases). The specimen sequenced was PBMCs. This clonotype was sampled from a man between 50 and 59 years old in good health and CMV-seropositive. The CDR3 spells CASSFQGTGEKLFF. DNA of the CDR3: TGTGCCAGCAGTTTTCAGGGTACCGGTGAAAAACTGTTTTTT.